This T cell receptor beta chain was identified in a study of blood T cell repertoires in COVID-19. For the study at large: Italy, Spain and the United States were the sources of the convalescent and acute COVID-19 samples. T cells, B-cell-depleted T cells, or PBMCs supplied cDNA or gDNA.

TCRdb's table, derived via immunoSEQ multiplex PCR, lists solely in-frame clones and lacks some. Altogether about 200,000 clones are present, 94% being singletons, with the ten largest covering 0.7% to 0.8%. CDR3 length equals 15 residues. V lost 6 bases to trimming and J lost 6 bases, with 17 bases between them. Germline CDR1 reads MNHEY; CDR2 reads SVGAGI. While infection was still active, Seattle patients were enrolled and then followed longitudinally. The J gene is TRBJ2-2, the V gene TRBV6-5, with D possibly TRBD2 on 6 matching bases. The source material was peripheral blood. This TCR was recovered from a man aged 25-45 years with COVID-19, enrolled during active disease. CDR3 residues: CASRRGTEAAGELFF. The DNA for the CDR3 is TGTGCCAGCAGACGGGGGACGGAGGCTGCCGGGGAGCTGTTTTTT.